This paragraph reports one TCR beta chain. This clone was recorded once. The specificity of this receptor is unknown. Base qualities are missing; no much larger clone stands one base away. This record belongs to a study of technical replicates of blood from a few donors (dated 2017 in TCRdb). The CDR3, cysteine through phenylalanine, is 14 amino acids long. The entry retains the CDR3 DNA only, 42 bases that are in frame from base 1. A distance of 18 bases separates the germline ends of V and J, which lose 8 bases and 8 bases respectively. CDR1 and CDR2, looked up from the germline V gene (reference sequence), are LNHDA and SQIVND. To prepare the library, the immunoSEQ multiplex PCR assay was applied. TCRdb took over this immuneACCESS table, retaining in-frame rearrangements with V and J assigned. Such tables are incomplete; in checked studies, under half of the missing clones stem from an unresolved V gene, and the remainder is unexplained. The sample records about 79,000 clones, 80% to 95% of which are singletons. Of the sample, 0.3% to 0.45% is held by the ten largest clones.

Sequencing was performed on T cells isolated from PBMCs. The rearrangement combines TRBV19 with TRBJ1-4; the best D guess is TRBD1, with 5 bases matching. The sequence was collected from a human donor in good health. Some clones in this sample may be carry-over from other donors' samples. CDR3 reads: CASSPQGGGEKLFF. The DNA is as follows: TGTGCCAGTTCCCCCCAGGGCGGTGGGGAAAAACTGTTTTTT.